This paragraph reports one T cell receptor beta chain. Antigen specificity is unknown. The same CDR3 can be traced to other DNA sequences in this sample. CDR1 and CDR2 from the germline V gene are SGHTA and FQGNSA. Trimming removed 3 bases from V and 5 bases from J, with 10 bases in between. This CDR3 is built from 14 residues. Produced via immunoSEQ multiplex PCR; TCRdb's table is partial and in-frame only. In the table there are about 40,000 clones, about 88% of which are singletons. These data originate in a study of OX40 agonist ivuxolimab in advanced cancers. For the study at large: One hepatocellular carcinoma and a couple of cutaneous melanoma patients partially responded.

Findings and caveats of the study: Expanded clones tended on average to be more numerous among CD8+ T cells than CD4+. Among patients with partial responses at 0.1-3.0 mg/kg, clonal expansion was among the lowest. Dosing at 0.1 to 3.0 mg/kg was accompanied by clonal expansion of CD4+ and CD8+ blood T cells by week 6.

This TCR was sampled from an adult with an advanced solid tumor such as melanoma, head and neck, liver or kidney cancer. The chain has TRBV7-2 and TRBJ2-2, with a weak D call TRBD2 (7 bases). Source: CD4+ or CD8+ T cells sorted from blood, taken in a trial of the OX40 agonist ivuxolimab. CDR3 sequence (DNA): TGTGCCAGCAGCTTGGGGGGGCGGACCGGGGAGCTGTTTTTT. Translation gives CASSLGGRTGELFF.